The 18 T cell receptor beta chains in this list originate from one sample, sequenced in a study of vaccination and CD4 T cells after COVID-19. The Oncomine TCR Beta short-read assay was applied to DNA of cultured CD4+ T cells. Each CDR3 protein is one row after TCRdb ran MiXCR on the PCR reads. The data show about 7,000 distinct CDR3 sequences, 74% seen once. For these receptors, no antigen is known. Treatment defined: 10-day PBMC culture with coronavirus spike peptide pools or control peptides (ViraFEST assay). The sample taken for sequencing was CD4+ T cells from blood, cultured in vitro. The receptor set was obtained from a human donor who had recovered from COVID-19.

V and J are TRBV6-1 and TRBJ1-5; the D is unclear. The CDR3 is 14 residues long. Germline V gene sequence: CDR1 MNHNS, CDR2 SASEGT. The germline V and J ends were trimmed by 6 bases and 2 bases, with 11 bases remaining between them. The CDR3 DNA follows: TGTGCCAGCAGGGATGACACTCGCAATCAGCCCCAGCATTTT. Translated: CASRDDTRNQPQHF.

CDR3 nucleotides: TGTGCCAGCAGCCCTTACTATGGCTACACCTTC. Translating it yields CASSPYYGYTF. V usage is TRBV11-3 and J usage is TRBJ1-2; D unclear. V lost 5 bases and J lost 3, with 4 bases in between. Germline lookup yields CDR1 SGHNT and CDR2 YENEEA. This CDR3 comprises 11 residues.

V and J are TRBV11-2 and TRBJ1-1; D remains ambiguous. Germline CDR1 reads SGHAT; CDR2 reads FQNNGV. V was clipped by 7 bases and J by 1 base, with 4 bases between them. The CDR3 has 11 residues. The DNA for the CDR3 is TGTGCCAGCATGGGGAACACTGAAGCTTTCTTT. This encodes CASMGNTEAFF.

The chain couples TRBV2 to TRBJ1-1; 7 bases agree with TRBD1. With V trimmed by 10 bases and J by 0 bases, 5 bases remained unmatched. The germline V gene has CDR1 SNHLY and CDR2 FYNNEI. The CDR3 sequence is 13 residues long. The CDR3 is CATSTGLNTEAFF. Written as DNA, the CDR3 is TGTGCCACTTCGACAGGGCTGAACACTGAAGCTTTCTTT.

V usage is TRBV20-1 and J usage is TRBJ1-2, with TRBD1 as a possible D gene (5 bases). Between the trimmed V and J ends, which lost 5 bases and 0 bases, there was a span of 7 bases. The CDR3 has 12 residues. Germline CDR1 and CDR2: DFQATT and SNEGSKA (reference sequence). This chain's CDR3 is CSAGATNYGYTF. In DNA form, the CDR3 reads TGCAGTGCTGGGGCCACTAACTATGGCTACACCTTC.

The chain has TRBV2 and TRBJ1-6; no clear D. This CDR3 comprises 16 residues. V dropped 4 bases and J dropped 0 bases, with 10 bases sitting between them. Germline CDR1 is SNHLY and CDR2 is FYNNEI. CDR3 sequence reads: CASSGKRSSYNSPLHF. The CDR3 coding sequence is TGTGCCAGCAGTGGAAAACGAAGCTCCTATAATTCACCCCTCCACTTT.

V and J are TRBV6-1 and TRBJ1-1, with a weak D call TRBD1 (5 bases). Trimming stripped 6 bases from V and 6 bases from J, with 11 bases between. Per germline, CDR1 MNHNS and CDR2 SASEGT. The CDR3 spans 12 residues. CDR3 region: CASRWQGAEAFF. In nucleotides, the CDR3 is TGTGCCAGCAGATGGCAGGGAGCTGAAGCTTTCTTT.

J is TRBJ1-2 and V is TRBV24-1; TRBD1 aligns across 7 bases. With V trimmed by 7 bases and J by 2 bases, 3 bases remained unmatched. The germline V gene encodes CDR1 KGHDR and CDR2 SFDVKD. The CDR3 sequence is 13 residues long. In DNA form, the CDR3 reads TGTGCCACCAGCCGGGACAGAAACTATGGCTACACCTTC. Protein sequence: CATSRDRNYGYTF.

The chain combines TRBV6-1 with TRBJ2-1, with 13 bases lining up with TRBD2. CDR1 is MNHNS and CDR2 is SASEGT in the germline V gene. J was trimmed by 2 bases and V by 5 bases; bases with no gene match: 3. CDR3 length: 16 residues. The DNA for the CDR3 is TGTGCCAGCAGTAGGACTAGCGGGAGTGCCTACAATGAGCAGTTCTTC. Residues: CASSRTSGSAYNEQFF.

This clonotype is a singleton in its sample. This chain links TRBV30 with TRBJ1-2; unclear D gene. The germline V and J ends were trimmed by 8 bases and 1 base, with 11 bases remaining between them. Germline V CDR1 and CDR2: GTSNPN, SVGIG (reference sequence). The CDR3 runs to 12 residues. The CDR3 protein is CAGYQVNYGYTF. The CDR3, as DNA: TGTGCCGGGTATCAAGTTAACTATGGCTACACCTTC.

The CDR3: CASSFTSGNLAGELFF. CDR3 nucleotide sequence: TGTGCCAGCAGCTTCACTAGCGGGAATTTGGCCGGGGAGCTGTTTTTT. The chain recombines TRBV7-8 with TRBJ2-2, with 10 bases matching TRBD2. The CDR3 totals 16 residues. V lost 3 bases to trimming and J lost 6 bases; unmatched junction nucleotides: 7. Germline V gene sequence: CDR1 SGHVS, CDR2 FQNEAQ.

The chain combines TRBV4-3 with TRBJ2-5; no clear D gene. Trimming left V 0 bases short and J 3 bases short, with 11 bases between. The germline V gene has CDR1 LGHNA and CDR2 YSLEER. This CDR3 is 15 amino acids long. The CDR3 DNA reads TGCGCCAGCAGCCAAGAGCACAGAGTAGAAGAGACCCAGTACTTC. As protein: CASSQEHRVEETQYF.

The chain has TRBV6-1 and TRBJ2-2, with 8 bases aligning to TRBD2. V trimming: 8 bases; J trimming: 4 bases; junction bases outside the gene matches: 6. The CDR3 contains 14 residues. Germline CDR1 and CDR2: MNHNS and SASEGT. The CDR3 DNA follows: TGTGCCAGCGGTCGGGAGGGATTCACCGGGGAGCTGTTTTTT. Translation gives CASGREGFTGELFF.

The V and J genes are TRBV24-1 and TRBJ2-5, with no clear D. The CDR3 has 11 residues. Germline V CDR1 and CDR2: KGHDR, SFDVKD. V was pared by 4 bases and J by 7 bases, with 6 bases between. The CDR3 region is CATSDTRTQYF. DNA for the CDR3: TGTGCCACCAGTGACACCAGGACCCAGTACTTC.

The chain couples TRBV7-2 to TRBJ2-2; 13 nucleotides align to TRBD2. The ends lost 4 bases at V and 7 bases at J; junction bases unmatched: 9. This CDR3 is 17 amino acids long. CDR1 is SGHTA, CDR2 FQGNSA, per germline. The CDR3 is CASSSLTSGGAGGELFF. CDR3 DNA: TGTGCCAGCAGCTCACTCACTAGCGGGGGGGCCGGCGGGGAGCTGTTTTTT.

In nucleotides, the CDR3 is TGTGCCAGCAGTCGGGGACAGCTCAATCAGCCCCAGCATTTT. As protein: CASSRGQLNQPQHF. The rearrangement uses TRBV6-2 or TRBV6-3 and TRBJ1-5; 7 bases agree with TRBD1. Trimming took 5 bases from V and 3 from J; bases not matched to a gene: 4. The CDR3 is made up of 14 amino acids. Per the germline V gene, CDR1 is MNHEY and CDR2 is SVGEGT.

This clonotype was observed a handful of times. This chain uses TRBV7-9 with TRBJ2-7, with TRBD2 identical over 10 bases. The germline CDR1 and CDR2 sequences are SEHNR and FQNEAQ (reference sequence). The CDR3 has 17 residues. J was trimmed by 6 bases and V by 5 bases; bases with no gene match: 16. For the CDR3, the DNA is TGTGCCAGCAGCCCCCGGGGTAGCGGGGGGAGTCGCCGCGAGCAGTACTTC. This translates into CASSPRGSGGSRREQYF.

V usage is TRBV2 and J usage is TRBJ1-1; D might be TRBD1 (5 bases). The V and J ends lost 4 bases and 1 base respectively, with 13 bases between them. CDR1 is SNHLY, CDR2 FYNNEI, per germline. This CDR3 is built from 15 residues. The CDR3 sequence is CASSVDAGPNTEAFF. Here the CDR3 DNA reads TGTGCCAGCAGTGTCGACGCGGGGCCGAACACTGAAGCTTTCTTT.